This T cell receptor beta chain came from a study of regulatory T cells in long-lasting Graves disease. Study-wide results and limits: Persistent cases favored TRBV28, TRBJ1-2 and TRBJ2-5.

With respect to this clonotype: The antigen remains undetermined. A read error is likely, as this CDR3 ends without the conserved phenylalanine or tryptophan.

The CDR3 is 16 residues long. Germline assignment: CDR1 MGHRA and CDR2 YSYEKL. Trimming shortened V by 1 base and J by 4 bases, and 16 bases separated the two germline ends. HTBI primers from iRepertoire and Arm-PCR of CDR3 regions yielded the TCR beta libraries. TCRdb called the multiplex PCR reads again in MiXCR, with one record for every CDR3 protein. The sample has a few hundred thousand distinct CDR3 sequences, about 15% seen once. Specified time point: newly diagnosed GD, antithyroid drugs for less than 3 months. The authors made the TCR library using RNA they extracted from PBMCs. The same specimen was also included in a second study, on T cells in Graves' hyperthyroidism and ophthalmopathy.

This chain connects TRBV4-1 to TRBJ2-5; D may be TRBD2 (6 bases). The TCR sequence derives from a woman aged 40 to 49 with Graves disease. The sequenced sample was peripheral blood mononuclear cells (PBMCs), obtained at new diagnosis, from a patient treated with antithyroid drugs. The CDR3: CASSQVYGGLGETQYL. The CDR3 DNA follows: TGCGCCAGCAGCCAAGTTTATGGAGGGCTCGGAGAGACCCAGTACCTC.